Following are 23 T cell receptor beta chains from one sample sequenced in a study of blood T cell repertoires in COVID-19. Measured with immunoSEQ multiplex PCR; TCRdb has only the in-frame clones, and not every one. The top ten clones hold 16% of a sample with more than 55,000 clones, about nine tenths of them seen once. Input material: peripheral blood. These receptor sequences come from an elderly man with acute or convalescent COVID-19.

This chain links TRBV6-1 with TRBJ2-7; the D gene is possibly TRBD2 (6 bases). The V and J ends lost 0 bases and 6 bases respectively, with 9 bases between them. This CDR3 is 13 amino acids long. CDR1 and CDR2 from the germline V gene are MNHNS and SASEGT. DNA of the CDR3: TGTGCCAGCAGTGAAGCATGGGGACTCGAGCAGTACTTC. Encoded protein: CASSEAWGLEQYF.

The chain couples TRBV19 to TRBJ2-5; D gene uncertain. CDR1 and CDR2 (germline): LNHDA, SQIVND (reference sequence). V was trimmed by 5 bases and J by 4 bases, leaving 17 bases between them. The length of the CDR3 is 15 residues. The CDR3 region has the DNA TGTGCCAGTAGTCCGGCCGGAGTCTCCTCAGAGACCCAGTACTTC. It codes for CASSPAGVSSETQYF.

The chain combines TRBV5-1 with TRBJ2-5, with 10 positions matching TRBD1. The CDR3 length is 15 residues. Germline lookup yields CDR1 SGHRS and CDR2 YFSETQ. V lost 4 bases to trimming and J lost 5 bases; unmatched junction nucleotides: 8. The CDR3 loop is CASSGGQGRLETQYF. The DNA of the CDR3 is TGCGCCAGCAGCGGGGGACAGGGGAGGCTGGAGACCCAGTACTTC. The whole variable domain, filled in from reference TRBV5-1 and TRBJ2-5, reads KAGVTQTPRYLIKTRGQQVTLSCSPISGHRSVSWYQQTPGQGLQFLFEYFSETQRNKGNFPGRFSGRQFSNSRSEMNVSTLELGDSALYLCASSGGQGRLETQYFGPGTRLLVL.

The rearrangement links TRBV30 to TRBJ2-1; 9 bases line up with TRBD1. This CDR3 has 15 residues. J was trimmed by 3 bases and V by 2 bases; bases with no gene match: 5. Germline V gene data show CDR1 as GTSNPN and CDR2 as SVGIG (reference sequence). CDR3 in DNA: TGTGCCTGGAGTCTCCCGGGACAGGGCTACAATGAGCAGTTCTTC. Translating gives CAWSLPGQGYNEQFF.

This chain connects TRBV6-5 to TRBJ2-5, with 13 positions matching TRBD2. J lost 2 bases, V lost 0 bases, and 0 bases had no gene match. CDR1 MNHEY and CDR2 SVGAGI come from the germline V gene. The CDR3 length is 16 residues. The CDR3: CASSYSGLAGQETQYF. The CDR3 region has the DNA TGTGCCAGCAGTTACTCGGGACTAGCGGGGCAAGAGACCCAGTACTTC.

The chain carries TRBV2 and TRBJ2-5; maybe TRBD2 (6 bases). V was pared by 4 bases and J by 2 bases, with 11 bases between. The CDR3 sequence is 14 residues long. The germline CDR1 and CDR2 sequences are SNHLY and FYNNEI. The CDR3 DNA is TGTGCCAGCAGTGGAGGGACTGTTCAAGAGACCCAGTACTTC. Protein sequence: CASSGGTVQETQYF.

The gene calls are TRBV7-7 and TRBJ2-1, with TRBD1 matching 7 bases. The CDR3 is made up of 15 amino acids. J lost 5 bases, V lost 4 bases, and 8 bases had no gene match. CDR1 is SSHAT and CDR2 is FNYEAQ in the germline V gene (reference sequence). CDR3 sequence (DNA): TGTGCCAGCAGCTACCGGGACAGACCTGACAATGAGCAGTTCTTC. Encoded protein: CASSYRDRPDNEQFF.

This rearrangement joins TRBV15 to TRBJ2-5; 7 positions agree with TRBD1. The V gene's germline CDR1 is LNHNV and CDR2 YYDKDF (reference sequence). J was trimmed by 3 bases and V by 1 base; bases with no gene match: 2. The CDR3 runs 14 residues. CDR3 DNA sequence: TGTGCCACCAGCAGAGCTGGGACAGAAGAGACCCAGTACTTC. As protein: CATSRAGTEETQYF. Using reference TRBV15 and TRBJ2-5 for the parts outside the CDR3, the full variable domain is DAMVIQNPRYQVTQFGKPVTLSCSQTLNHNVMYWYQQKSSQAPKLLFHYYDKDFNNEADTPDNFQSRRPNTSFCFLDIRSPGLGDTAMYLCATSRAGTEETQYFGPGTRLLVL.

The table lists this clone with a few counts. This chain connects TRBV5-1 to TRBJ2-1; the match to TRBD2 covers 11 bases. Germline V CDR1 and CDR2: SGHRS, YFSETQ. The CDR3 contains 15 residues. The J segment lost 6 bases and the V segment lost 0 bases, leaving 2 bases of the junction unmatched. CDR3 loop: CASSLVTSGGNEQFF. For the CDR3, the DNA is TGCGCCAGCAGCTTGGTCACTAGCGGGGGCAATGAGCAGTTCTTC.

The chain has TRBV3-1 (or the pseudogene TRBV3-2) and TRBJ2-2, with D possibly TRBD2 on 5 matching bases. CDR1 and CDR2 from the germline V gene are LGHDT and YNNKEL (reference sequence). The CDR3 consists of 14 residues. V lost 6 bases, J lost 0 bases, and 8 bases lay in between. The CDR3 region is CASSRLTNTGELFF. In nucleotides, the CDR3 is TGTGCCAGCAGTCGACTAACGAACACCGGGGAGCTGTTTTTT.

The genes are TRBV15 and TRBJ2-3, with D perhaps matching TRBD2 (6 bases). V dropped 3 bases and J dropped 5 bases, with 21 bases sitting between them. The CDR3 loop spans 17 amino acids. Per germline, CDR1 LNHNV and CDR2 YYDKDF (reference sequence). Here the CDR3 reads CATSSRRLGWGGDTQYF. The CDR3, as DNA: TGTGCCACCAGCAGCCGCAGACTAGGATGGGGAGGAGATACGCAGTATTTT.

The chain couples TRBV2 to TRBJ2-5; no reliable D call. The CDR3 has 11 amino acids. The germline V gene encodes CDR1 SNHLY and CDR2 FYNNEI. The germline V and J ends were trimmed by 5 bases and 5 bases, with 6 bases remaining between them. CDR3 sequence reads: CASSNFETQYF. The CDR3 DNA reads as TGTGCCAGCAGTAACTTCGAGACCCAGTACTTC.

This chain connects TRBV10-3 to TRBJ2-3; D possibly corresponds to TRBD1 (5 bases). CDR1 and CDR2 from the germline V gene are ENHRY and SYGVKD. The CDR3 spans 13 residues. V lost 4 bases and J 6 bases, leaving 11 bases between the germline ends. The CDR3 region has the DNA TGTGCCATCAGTGTTTCAGGGCCCGATACGCAGTATTTT. Translated, it gives CAISVSGPDTQYF.

This clone is a singleton in its sample. The chain recombines TRBV19 with TRBJ2-6; tentative D call: TRBD2 (5 bases). V gave up 3 bases and J gave up 4 bases, with 10 bases separating them. The CDR3 extends over 15 amino acids. Per the germline V gene, CDR1 is LNHDA and CDR2 is SQIVND (reference sequence). The CDR3 DNA reads TGTGCCAGTAGTATCGGGGAATCAGGGGCCAACGTCCTGACTTTC. Its translation: CASSIGESGANVLTF. The entire variable domain, with the rest obtained from reference TRBV19 and TRBJ2-6, is as follows: DGGITQSPKYLFRKEGQNVTLSCEQNLNHDAMYWYRQDPGQGLRLIYYSQIVNDFQKGDIAEGYSVSREKKESFPLTVTSAQKNPTAFYLCASSIGESGANVLTFGAGSRLTVL.

The chain links TRBV30 to TRBJ1-2, with 9 bases aligning to TRBD1. With 3 bases clipped from V and 3 bases from J, the junction kept 2 bases outside the gene matches. The CDR3 is 13 residues long. The germline gives CDR1 GTSNPN, CDR2 SVGIG (reference sequence). CDR3 DNA: TGTGCCTGGAGCCGGACAGGGGACTATGGCTACACCTTC. Protein: CAWSRTGDYGYTF.

V gene TRBV6-6 combines with J gene TRBJ1-1; tentative D call: TRBD1 (5 bases). V shed 6 bases and J shed 5 bases, with 10 bases lying between them. Per germline, CDR1 MNHNY and CDR2 SVGAGI (reference sequence). This CDR3 comprises 12 residues. In nucleotides, the CDR3 is TGTGCCAGCAGATCCCAGGGTACTGAAGCTTTCTTT. Amino acid sequence: CASRSQGTEAFF.

The gene calls are TRBV9 and TRBJ2-2; tentatively, D is TRBD1 (5 bases). Germline values: CDR1 SGDLS, CDR2 YYNGEE. The length of the CDR3 is 15 residues. V shed 0 bases and J shed 1 base, with 7 bases lying between them. This CDR3 is CASSVATGNTGELFF. The CDR3 coding sequence is TGTGCCAGCAGCGTAGCTACAGGGAACACCGGGGAGCTGTTTTTT.

This clone was detected once. The chain couples TRBV7-2 to TRBJ2-1, with TRBD2 identical over 10 bases. The CDR3 totals 16 residues. Per germline, CDR1 SGHTA and CDR2 FQGNSA. V trimming: 5 bases; J trimming: 4 bases; junction bases outside the gene matches: 8. The CDR3 here is CASSTAGTSAYNEQFF. The CDR3 DNA reads TGTGCCAGCAGCACGGCCGGGACTAGCGCTTACAATGAGCAGTTCTTC.

J is TRBJ1-5 and V is TRBV9, with 7 bases aligning to TRBD1. The CDR3 is 15 residues long. After removal of 0 bases from V and 5 bases from J, the junction contained 5 bases not matched to a gene. Germline CDR1 and CDR2: SGDLS and YYNGEE. DNA for the CDR3: TGTGCCAGCAGCGTAGGAGGACAGGCACATCAGCCCCAGCATTTT. This translates into CASSVGGQAHQPQHF.

The chain carries TRBV7-3 and TRBJ1-1; the D gene is possibly TRBD1 (5 bases). Trimming took 5 bases from V and 2 from J, leaving 9 bases between them. Germline V CDR1 and CDR2: SGHTA, FQGTGA. There are 13 residues in the CDR3. The CDR3 loop is CASSEQENTEAFF. CDR3 bases: TGTGCCAGCAGCGAACAGGAAAACACTGAAGCTTTCTTT.

This chain connects TRBV5-1 to TRBJ2-1; 7 positions match TRBD2. CDR1 SGHRS and CDR2 YFSETQ come from the germline V gene. The CDR3 spans 15 residues. V dropped 4 bases and J dropped 2; count of bases not matched to a gene: 6. The CDR3 loop reads CASSPLAEPYNEQFF. The CDR3 coding sequence is TGCGCCAGCAGCCCCCTAGCGGAACCCTACAATGAGCAGTTCTTC. Based on the CDR3 plus reference TRBV5-1 and TRBJ2-1, the full variable domain is KAGVTQTPRYLIKTRGQQVTLSCSPISGHRSVSWYQQTPGQGLQFLFEYFSETQRNKGNFPGRFSGRQFSNSRSEMNVSTLELGDSALYLCASSPLAEPYNEQFFGPGTRLTVL.

This clone was detected only a few times. The CDR3 bases are TGTGCCAGCAGCTCCGGGACAGACCGTTACGAGCAGTACTTC. The encoded protein is CASSSGTDRYEQYF. V gene TRBV7-9 combines with J gene TRBJ2-7; 7 bases map to TRBD1. CDR1 SEHNR and CDR2 FQNEAQ come from the germline V gene (reference sequence). The CDR3 is 14 amino acids. With V trimmed by 4 bases and J by 4 bases, 7 bases remained unmatched. The full variable domain, with the rest looked up from reference TRBV7-9 and TRBJ2-7, is DTGVSQNPRHKITKRGQNVTFRCDPISEHNRLYWYRQTLGQGPEFLTYFQNEAQLEKSRLLSDRFSAERPKGSFSTLEIQRTEQGDSAMYLCASSSGTDRYEQYFGPGTRLTVT.

The rearrangement links TRBV20-1 to TRBJ1-1; TRBD1 might be the D (6 bases). The CDR3 runs to 16 residues. The germline gives CDR1 DFQATT, CDR2 SNEGSKA (reference sequence). Trimming removed 3 bases from V and 1 base from J, with 18 bases in between. The CDR3, as DNA: TGCAGTGCTAGTGGGGGGGCGGGAGGACAGAACACTGAAGCTTTCTTT. The encoded protein is CSASGGAGGQNTEAFF.